Shown below are 8 T cell receptor beta chains from a single sample sequenced in a study of cytomegalovirus exposure and HLA in healthy donors. TCRdb keeps only in-frame clones here, not all; method: immunoSEQ multiplex PCR. Here the sample spans 70,000 or so clones, about 94% being singletons. The sample taken for sequencing was PBMCs. The source is a woman between 18 and 29 years old in good health and CMV-seronegative.

The chain recombines TRBV5-6 with TRBJ2-1; weak D call: TRBD1 (5 bases). This CDR3 region has 13 residues. Germline-derived CDR1 and CDR2 are SGHDT and YYEEEE. Trimming removed 4 bases from V and 9 bases from J, with 14 bases in between. The CDR3 DNA is TGTGCCAGCAGCGGTCAGGGTTGGTTTGAGCAGTTCTTC. It translates to CASSGQGWFEQFF.

The rearrangement uses TRBV11-1 and TRBJ2-1; 12 bases are shared with TRBD1. This CDR3 is 19 amino acids long. The J segment lost 2 bases and the V segment lost 5 bases, leaving 13 bases of the junction unmatched. Germline CDR1 is SGHAT and CDR2 is FQDESV (reference sequence). The CDR3 DNA is TGTGCCAGCAGCCTCCGGGACAGGGGGCAGACGGGGGCCTACAATGAGCAGTTCTTC. The encoded protein is CASSLRDRGQTGAYNEQFF.

The rearrangement uses TRBV7-7 and TRBJ2-2; 7 positions match TRBD1. CDR1 SSHAT and CDR2 FNYEAQ come from the germline V gene (reference sequence). CDR3 length: 18 amino acids. V was clipped by 1 base and J by 1 base; unmatched bases: 9. Here the CDR3 DNA reads TGTGCCAGCAGCTTAGGCGGCTTCGGGACAGTGAACACCGGGGAGCTGTTTTTT. This translates into CASSLGGFGTVNTGELFF. The variable domain in full, completed from reference TRBV7-7 and TRBJ2-2, reads GAGVSQSPRYKVTKRGQDVTLRCDPISSHATLYWYQQALGQGPEFLTYFNYEAQPDKSGLPSDRFSAERPEGSISTLTIQRTEQRDSAMYRCASSLGGFGTVNTGELFFGEGSRLTVL.

The rearrangement uses TRBV28 and TRBJ2-5, with 7 positions matching TRBD2. The germline CDR1 and CDR2 sequences are MDHEN and SYDVKM. The CDR3 is 14 residues long. J gave up 1 base and V 7 bases, and 6 bases lay outside the gene matches. CDR3 amino acids: CASIGAGLQETQYF. CDR3 DNA sequence: TGTGCCAGCATCGGAGCGGGGCTCCAAGAGACCCAGTACTTC.

The chain carries TRBV5-8 and TRBJ1-2; the D gene is possibly TRBD1 (6 bases). The ends were cut back, 4 bases at V and 0 bases at J, with 16 bases in the middle. CDR1 is SGHTS, CDR2 YDEGEE, per germline. The CDR3 is 16 residues long. CDR3 sequence: CASSPRAGAPNYGYTF. The CDR3 DNA follows: TGTGCCAGCAGCCCTCGGGCGGGGGCGCCTAACTATGGCTACACCTTC.

The CDR3, as DNA: TGTGCCAGCAGCCAAGGGACAGCTAACTATGGCTACACCTTC. Amino acids: CASSQGTANYGYTF. J is TRBJ1-2 and V is TRBV14, with a tentative D call TRBD1 (6 bases). Trimming shortened V by 1 base and J by 0 bases, and 6 bases separated the two germline ends. CDR3 length: 14 residues. CDR1 and CDR2 from the germline V gene are SGHDN and FVKESK.

In its sample, this clone was seen once. V and J are TRBV19 and TRBJ1-5; TRBD1 matches at 8 bases. The CDR3 runs 15 residues. The trim removed 0 bases at V and 10 bases at J, leaving 8 bases unmatched. The germline gives CDR1 LNHDA, CDR2 SQIVND (reference sequence). This CDR3 is CASSIEGQGNKPQHF. CDR3 DNA: TGTGCCAGTAGTATAGAAGGACAGGGAAATAAACCCCAGCATTTT.

This chain uses TRBV11-3 with TRBJ2-5; possibly TRBD2 for D (5 bases). Trimming took off 3 bases at V and 7 bases at J, with 12 bases between the two ends. The CDR3 extends over 13 amino acids. Germline V gene data show CDR1 as SGHNT and CDR2 as YENEEA. For the CDR3, the DNA is TGTGCCAGCAGCTTGACCTCCCTAGCGACCCAGTACTTC. Protein: CASSLTSLATQYF.